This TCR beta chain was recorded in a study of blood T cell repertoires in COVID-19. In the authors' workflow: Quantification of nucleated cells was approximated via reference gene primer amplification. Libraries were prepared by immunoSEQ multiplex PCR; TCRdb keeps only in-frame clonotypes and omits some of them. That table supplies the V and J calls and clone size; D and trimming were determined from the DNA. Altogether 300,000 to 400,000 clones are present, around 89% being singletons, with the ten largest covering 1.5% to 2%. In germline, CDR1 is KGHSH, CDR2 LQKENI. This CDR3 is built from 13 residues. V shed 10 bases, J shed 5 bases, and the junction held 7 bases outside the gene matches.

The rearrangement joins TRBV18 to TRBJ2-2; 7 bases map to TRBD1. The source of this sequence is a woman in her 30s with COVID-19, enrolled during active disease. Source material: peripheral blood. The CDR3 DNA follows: TGTGCCACCCTGGGACAGCTTACCGGGGAGCTGTTTTTT. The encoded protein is CATLGQLTGELFF.